This TCR beta chain was sequenced during a study of T-cell reconstitution after alpha-beta-depleted transplantation in children. The CDR3 has 18 amino acids. Researchers prepared the TCRbeta library using unique molecular identifiers, the study reports. Each CDR3 protein is one row after TCRdb ran MiXCR on the PCR reads. The profile shows 450,000 to 600,000 distinct CDR3 sequences, approximately 32% of them singletons. The gene calls are TRBV21-1 and TRBJ2-1; TRBD2 reflects the table's D call only, with no check against the DNA. TRBV21-1 is an annotated pseudogene. Sequenced material: PBMCs from the stem cell graft donor, taken from the stem cell graft. The TCR sequence derives from a human donor who donated a stem cell graft to a child with aplastic anemia. CDR3 protein: CASRISVQRERCYNEQFF. DNA of the CDR3: TGTGCCAGCAGGATATCGGTCCAGCGGGAGAGGTGCTACAATGAGCAGTTCTTC.